The rows below give T cell receptor beta chains drawn from one sample of a study of T cell responses to AZD1222 COVID-19 vaccine. Some clones are missing from TCRdb's copy, which holds only in-frame ones; the method was immunoSEQ multiplex PCR. The sample carries about 81,000 clones, approximately 83% recorded once. The sample consisted of peripheral blood, taken 28 days after the second AZD1222 dose. These receptors were collected from an adult who received the AZD1222 COVID-19 vaccine. CDR3s leave out the opening cysteine and the closing phenylalanine or tryptophan. Each record gives: V gene, J gene, CDR3 protein.

TRBV12-3/TRBV12-4,TRBJ1-6,ASSLAADSPLH
TRBV10-3,TRBJ1-1,AISREPTNLRAEAF
TRBV19,TRBJ1-2,ASLNRDYGYT
TRBV3-1/TRBV3-2,TRBJ2-2,ASSQDQEVAAGVGELF
TRBV7-9,TRBJ1-1,ASSLAGYTEAF
TRBV7-7,TRBJ1-1,ASSRDREGTEAF
TRBV9,TRBJ1-3,ASSGAYSGGNTIY
TRBV28,TRBJ2-2,ASGGLAGVTSGELF
TRBV7-9,TRBJ1-2,ASSRAGTGQHYGYT
TRBV7-3,TRBJ2-1,ASSFGSGVGNNEQF
TRBV4-2,TRBJ1-2,ASSQVWSYRGQRYGYT
TRBV7-9,TRBJ1-6,ASSVGRGISPLH
TRBV7-3,TRBJ1-1,ASSLQENTEAF
TRBV19,TRBJ1-4,ASSPGTGNEKLF
TRBV9,TRBJ1-4,ASSALQQGLGSEKLF
TRBV6-5,TRBJ1-2,ASSRTGGYGYT